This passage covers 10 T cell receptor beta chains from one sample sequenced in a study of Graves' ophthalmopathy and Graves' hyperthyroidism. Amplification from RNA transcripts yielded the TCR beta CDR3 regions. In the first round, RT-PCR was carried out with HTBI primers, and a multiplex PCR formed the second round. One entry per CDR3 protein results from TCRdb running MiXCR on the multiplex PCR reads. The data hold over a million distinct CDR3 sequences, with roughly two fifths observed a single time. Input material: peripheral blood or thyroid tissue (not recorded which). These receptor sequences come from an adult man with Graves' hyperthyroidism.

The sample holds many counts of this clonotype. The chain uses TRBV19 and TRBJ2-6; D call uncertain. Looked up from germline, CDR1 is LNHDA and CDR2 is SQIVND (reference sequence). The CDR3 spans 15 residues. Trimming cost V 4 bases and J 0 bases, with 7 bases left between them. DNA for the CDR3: TGTGCCAGTAGTAATGCCTACTCTGGGGCCAACGTCCTGACTTTC. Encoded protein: CASSNAYSGANVLTF.

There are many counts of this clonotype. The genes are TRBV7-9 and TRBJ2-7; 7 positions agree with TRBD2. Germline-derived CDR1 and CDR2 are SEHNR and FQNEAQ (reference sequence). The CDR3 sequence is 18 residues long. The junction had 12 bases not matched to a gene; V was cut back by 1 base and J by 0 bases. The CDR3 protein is CASSLGGPTSVGSYEQYF. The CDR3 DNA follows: TGTGCCAGCAGCTTAGGTGGGCCTACTAGCGTGGGCTCCTACGAGCAGTACTTC. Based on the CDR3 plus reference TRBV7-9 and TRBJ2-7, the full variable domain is DTGVSQNPRHKITKRGQNVTFRCDPISEHNRLYWYRQTLGQGPEFLTYFQNEAQLEKSRLLSDRFSAERPKGSFSTLEIQRTEQGDSAMYLCASSLGGPTSVGSYEQYFGPGTRLTVT.

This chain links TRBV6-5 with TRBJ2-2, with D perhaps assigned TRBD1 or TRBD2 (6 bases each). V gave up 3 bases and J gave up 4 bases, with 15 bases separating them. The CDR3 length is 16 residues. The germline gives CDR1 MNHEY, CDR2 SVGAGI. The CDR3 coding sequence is TGTGCCAGCAGTTATGGTGGGGGGCTCGGCACCGGGGAGCTGTTTTTT. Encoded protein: CASSYGGGLGTGELFF.

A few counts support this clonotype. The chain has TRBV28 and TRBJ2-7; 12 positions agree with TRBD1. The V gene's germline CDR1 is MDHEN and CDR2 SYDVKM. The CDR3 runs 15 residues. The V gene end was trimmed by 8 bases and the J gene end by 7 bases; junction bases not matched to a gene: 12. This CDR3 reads CASSLPGQGAYEQYF. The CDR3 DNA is TGTGCCAGCTCCCTGCCGGGACAGGGGGCGTATGAGCAGTACTTC.

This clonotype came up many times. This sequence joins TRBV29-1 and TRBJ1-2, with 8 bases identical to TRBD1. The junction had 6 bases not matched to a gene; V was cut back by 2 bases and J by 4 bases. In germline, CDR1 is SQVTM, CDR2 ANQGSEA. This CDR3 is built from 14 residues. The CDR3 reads CSVESPGTGYGYTF. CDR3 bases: TGCAGCGTTGAATCTCCCGGGACAGGCTATGGCTACACCTTC. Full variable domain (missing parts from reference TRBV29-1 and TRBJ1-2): SAVISQKPSRDICQRGTSLTIQCQVDSQVTMMFWYRQQPGQSLTLIATANQGSEATYESGFVIDKFPISRPNLTFSTLTVSNMSPEDSSIYLCSVESPGTGYGYTFGSGTRLTVV.

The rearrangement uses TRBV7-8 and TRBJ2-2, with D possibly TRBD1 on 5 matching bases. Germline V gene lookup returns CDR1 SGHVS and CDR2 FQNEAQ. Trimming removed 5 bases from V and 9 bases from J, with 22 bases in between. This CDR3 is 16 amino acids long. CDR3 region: CASSPSPGMILRELFF. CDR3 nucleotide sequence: TGTGCCAGCAGCCCCAGCCCAGGGATGATTCTACGGGAGCTGTTTTTT.

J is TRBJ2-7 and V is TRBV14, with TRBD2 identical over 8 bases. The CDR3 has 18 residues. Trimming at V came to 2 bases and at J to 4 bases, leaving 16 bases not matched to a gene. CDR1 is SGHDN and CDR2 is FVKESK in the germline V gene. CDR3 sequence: CASSQKTPRRRGEYEQYF. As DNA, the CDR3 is TGTGCCAGCAGCCAAAAGACACCGCGACGGCGGGGGGAGTACGAGCAGTACTTC.

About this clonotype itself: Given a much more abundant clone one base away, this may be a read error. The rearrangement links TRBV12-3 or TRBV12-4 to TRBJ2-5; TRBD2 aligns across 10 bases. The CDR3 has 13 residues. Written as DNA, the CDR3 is TGTGCCAGCAGCGGACTAGCGGAAGAGACCCGGTACTTC. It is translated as CASSGLAEETRYF.

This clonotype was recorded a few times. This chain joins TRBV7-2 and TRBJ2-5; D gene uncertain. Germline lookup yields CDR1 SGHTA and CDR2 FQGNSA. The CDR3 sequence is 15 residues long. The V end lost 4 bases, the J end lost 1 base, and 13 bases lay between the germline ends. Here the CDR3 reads CASSSGWVPQETQYF. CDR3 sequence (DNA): TGTGCCAGCAGCTCCGGATGGGTACCCCAAGAGACCCAGTACTTC. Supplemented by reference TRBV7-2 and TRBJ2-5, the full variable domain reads GAGVSQSPSNKVTEKGKDVELRCDPISGHTALYWYRQSLGQGLEFLIYFQGNSAPDKSGLPSDRFSAERTGGSVSTLTIQRTQQEDSAVYLCASSSGWVPQETQYFGPGTRLLVL.

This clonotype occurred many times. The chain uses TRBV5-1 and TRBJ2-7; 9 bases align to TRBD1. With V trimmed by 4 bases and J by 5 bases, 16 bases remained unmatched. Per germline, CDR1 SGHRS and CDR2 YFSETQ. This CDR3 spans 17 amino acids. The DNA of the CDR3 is TGCGCCAGCAGCCCCCGTGATGACGGGACAGGGCACCACGAGCAGTACTTC. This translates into CASSPRDDGTGHHEQYF.